One and the same sample provided the 18 T cell receptor beta chains below, sequenced in a study of vaccination effects on CD4 cells after COVID-19. Some clones are missing from TCRdb's copy, which holds only in-frame ones; the method was immunoSEQ multiplex PCR. The table shows tens of thousands of clones, with around 69% occurring only once. Subsequent to roughly 9 days of culture, CD4+ T cells were isolated. Their target antigens are unknown. The sequencing here drew on CD4+ T cells from PBMCs cultured without peptide, taken before COVID-19 vaccination. These receptors were taken from a human donor who received a COVID-19 vaccine.

This chain links TRBV13 with TRBJ1-2; 7 nucleotides agree with TRBD1. The trim removed 1 base at V and 4 bases at J, leaving 6 bases unmatched. From germline, CDR1 is PRHDT and CDR2 FYEKMQ (reference sequence). The CDR3 covers 15 residues. The CDR3 coding sequence is TGTGCCAGCAGCTTAGTGGCAGGGGGAGGCTATGGCTACACCTTC. Protein: CASSLVAGGGYGYTF.

V is TRBV2 and J is TRBJ1-2, with TRBD1 matching over 7 bases. The junction had 5 bases not matched to a gene; V was cut back by 4 bases and J by 3 bases. Germline V gene data show CDR1 as SNHLY and CDR2 as FYNNEI. The CDR3 has 14 residues. The CDR3 spells CASSVGTAHYGYTF. CDR3 coding DNA: TGTGCCAGCAGTGTAGGGACAGCCCACTATGGCTACACCTTC. The full variable domain, completed using reference TRBV2 and TRBJ1-2, is EPEVTQTPSHQVTQMGQEVILRCVPISNHLYFYWYRQILGQKVEFLVSFYNNEISEKSEIFDDQFSVERPDGSNFTLKIRSTKLEDSAMYFCASSVGTAHYGYTFGSGTRLTVV.

Here the CDR3 DNA reads TGTGCCAGCAGCTTAACCCGGGACAGGGGGCGCAATGACTATGGCTACACCTTC. This translates into CASSLTRDRGRNDYGYTF. The gene calls are TRBV9 and TRBJ1-2; 12 bases agree with TRBD1. The CDR3 covers 18 residues. V trimming: 4 bases; J trimming: 3 bases; junction bases outside the gene matches: 13. CDR1 SGDLS and CDR2 YYNGEE come from the germline V gene.

The chain joins TRBV28 to TRBJ1-2; TRBD1 might be the D (5 bases). The CDR3 runs 15 residues. V lost 5 bases and J 4 bases, leaving 17 bases between the germline ends. The germline V gene has CDR1 MDHEN and CDR2 SYDVKM. The CDR3 loop is CASSLGQGGTYGYTF. In DNA, the CDR3 is TGTGCCAGCAGTCTCGGCCAGGGCGGTACCTATGGCTACACCTTC.

This clone was counted a few times. The V and J genes are TRBV3-1 (or the pseudogene TRBV3-2) and TRBJ1-2; no reliable D call. V lost 4 bases and J lost 8, with 11 bases in between. This CDR3 comprises 12 residues. Germline V CDR1 and CDR2: LGHDT, YNNKEL (reference sequence). The CDR3, as DNA: TGTGCCAGCAGCCTCACCCCGGGAGGCTACACCTTC. This encodes CASSLTPGGYTF.

J is TRBJ1-1 and V is TRBV3-1 (or the pseudogene TRBV3-2); unclear D gene. With 1 base removed from V and 5 bases from J, the gap between germline ends came to 8 bases. Germline V gene lookup returns CDR1 LGHDT and CDR2 YNNKEL (reference sequence). CDR3 length: 13 amino acids. The CDR3 DNA follows: TGTGCCAGCAGCCAAGTTAGCAGGACTGAAGCTTTCTTT. Protein sequence: CASSQVSRTEAFF.

The chain is built from TRBV15 and TRBJ1-2; D is unclear. CDR3 size: 13 residues. V lost 0 bases and J 6 bases, leaving 8 bases between the germline ends. The germline V gene has CDR1 LNHNV and CDR2 YYDKDF (reference sequence). Written as DNA, the CDR3 is TGTGCCACCAGCAGAGATCCGAGGGATGGCTACACCTTC. It is translated as CATSRDPRDGYTF.

CDR3 DNA: TGTGCCAGCAGCTTAACCCCCGGTCGCGGGAACACTGAAGCTTTCTTT. Residues: CASSLTPGRGNTEAFF. The chain carries TRBV13 and TRBJ1-1; D not certain. The length of the CDR3 is 16 residues. CDR1 PRHDT and CDR2 FYEKMQ come from the germline V gene (reference sequence). V lost 2 bases to trimming and J lost 1 base, with 14 bases between them.

The V and J genes are TRBV5-5 and TRBJ2-7; D gene uncertain. V was pared by 1 base and J by 6 bases, with 8 bases between. The CDR3 sequence is 12 residues long. In germline, CDR1 is SGHKS, CDR2 YYEKEE (reference sequence). CDR3 in amino acids: CASSLPGGEQYF. The CDR3 bases are TGTGCCAGCAGCTTGCCAGGCGGCGAGCAGTACTTC.

In this sample, this clone turned up once. The chain uses TRBV29-1 and TRBJ1-2; 10 bases are shared with TRBD1. The germline gives CDR1 SQVTM, CDR2 ANQGSEA. This CDR3 is 13 amino acids long. V trimming: 6 bases; J trimming: 6 bases; junction bases outside the gene matches: 7. DNA of the CDR3: TGCAGCGTGCAGGGACAGGGGTTAAATGGCTACACCTTC. Residues: CSVQGQGLNGYTF.

The chain links TRBV7-8 to TRBJ2-1; the D call may be TRBD1 or TRBD2 (5 bases each). Germline CDR1 reads SGHVS; CDR2 reads FQNEAQ. Trimming left V 0 bases short and J 6 bases short, with 18 bases between. This CDR3 has 17 amino acids. The CDR3 loop reads CASSLARAGWGSNEQFF. CDR3 sequence (DNA): TGTGCCAGCAGCTTAGCGAGGGCGGGCTGGGGGAGCAATGAGCAGTTCTTC.

J is TRBJ2-7 and V is TRBV5-4; possible D gene TRBD1, 6 bases. Germline V gives CDR1 SGHNT, CDR2 YYREEE (reference sequence). The CDR3 loop spans 15 amino acids. Trimming cost V 2 bases and J 4 bases, with 16 bases left between them. For the CDR3, the DNA is TGTGCCAGCAGCTTTGATTCACAGGGTTGGTACGAGCAGTACTTC. The encoded protein is CASSFDSQGWYEQYF.

In this sample, this clone turned up a few times. The rearrangement links TRBV18 to TRBJ2-1, with 8 positions matching TRBD2. CDR1 KGHSH and CDR2 LQKENI come from the germline V gene. This CDR3 spans 14 amino acids. Trimming cost V 6 bases and J 9 bases; bases outside gene matches: 10. For the CDR3, the DNA is TGTGCCAGCTCCCCATCGGGACTAGTTGGTGAGCAGTTCTTC. Translating gives CASSPSGLVGEQFF.

This chain uses TRBV28 with TRBJ2-2, with a tentative D call TRBD1 (6 bases). V was pared by 6 bases and J by 2 bases, with 10 bases between. CDR1 is MDHEN, CDR2 SYDVKM, per germline. The CDR3 consists of 14 residues. The CDR3 protein is CASRDSLNTGELFF. In DNA, the CDR3 is TGTGCCAGCAGGGACAGCTTAAACACCGGGGAGCTGTTTTTT.

The CDR3 region has the DNA TGTGCCAGCCTCTGGGAAGGGTCCACTGAAGCTTTCTTT. This gives the protein CASLWEGSTEAFF. The chain is built from TRBV6-5 and TRBJ1-1, with D hard to call. Between the trimmed V and J ends, which lost 8 bases and 4 bases, there was a span of 14 bases. Germline loops: CDR1 MNHEY, CDR2 SVGAGI. This CDR3 has 13 residues.

This clone came up a few times. This chain joins TRBV21-1 and TRBJ1-1. TRBV21-1 is a pseudogene segment. The CDR3 loop spans 16 amino acids. The DNA for the CDR3 is TGTGCCAGCAGCAAAGCGCGGGACACTATGAACACTGAAGCTTTCTTT. Translated: CASSKARDTMNTEAFF.

This sequence joins TRBV30 and TRBJ1-6; TRBD1 is a possible D gene (6 bases). This CDR3 comprises 19 residues. CDR1 and CDR2 from the germline V gene are GTSNPN and SVGIG (reference sequence). V gave up 5 bases and J gave up 0 bases, with 23 bases separating them. The CDR3 coding sequence is TGTGCCTGGTCCTCTGGACAGATCTTACAGAGCTCCTATAATTCACCCCTCCACTTT. This codes for CAWSSGQILQSSYNSPLHF. Full variable domain (remainder filled in from reference TRBV30 and TRBJ1-6): SQTIHQWPATLVQPVGSPLSLECTVEGTSNPNLYWYRQAAGRGLQLLFYSVGIGQISSEVPQNLSASRPQDRQFILSSKKLLLSDSGFYLCAWSSGQILQSSYNSPLHFGNGTRLTVT.

The rearrangement uses TRBV7-9 and TRBJ2-1; D could derive from TRBD1 or TRBD2 (5 bases each). Deletions cut 5 bases from V and 10 bases from J, with 21 bases between. CDR3 length equals 15 residues. Per germline, CDR1 SEHNR and CDR2 FQNEAQ (reference sequence). CDR3 DNA sequence: TGTGCCAGCAGCCTGAGTAAGACAACGGGGCGGGAGCAGTTCTTC. The encoded protein is CASSLSKTTGREQFF.